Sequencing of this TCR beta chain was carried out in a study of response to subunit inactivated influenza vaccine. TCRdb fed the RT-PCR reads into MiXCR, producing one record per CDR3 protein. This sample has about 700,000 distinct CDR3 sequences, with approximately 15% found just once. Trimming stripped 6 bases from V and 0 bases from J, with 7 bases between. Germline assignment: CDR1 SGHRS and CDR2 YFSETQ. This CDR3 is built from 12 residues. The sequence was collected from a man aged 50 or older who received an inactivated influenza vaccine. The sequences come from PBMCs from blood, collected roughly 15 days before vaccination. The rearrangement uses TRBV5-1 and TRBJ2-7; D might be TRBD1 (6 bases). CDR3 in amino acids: CASKDSSYEQYF. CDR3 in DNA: TGCGCCAGCAAGGACAGCTCCTACGAGCAGTACTTC.